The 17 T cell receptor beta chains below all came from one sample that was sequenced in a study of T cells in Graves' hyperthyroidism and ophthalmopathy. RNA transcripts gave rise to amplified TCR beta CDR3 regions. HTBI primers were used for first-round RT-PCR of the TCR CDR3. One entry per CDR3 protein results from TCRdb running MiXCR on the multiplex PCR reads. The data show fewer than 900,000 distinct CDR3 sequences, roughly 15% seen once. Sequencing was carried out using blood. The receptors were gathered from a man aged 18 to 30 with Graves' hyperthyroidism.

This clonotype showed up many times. The CDR3 reads CASSLTGGQYNQPQHF. The CDR3 nucleotides read TGTGCCAGCAGCTTGACAGGGGGCCAATACAATCAGCCCCAGCATTTT. The V gene is TRBV2, the J gene TRBJ1-5, with TRBD1 matching over 10 bases. V dropped 6 bases and J dropped 3; count of bases not matched to a gene: 8. Germline CDR1 is SNHLY and CDR2 is FYNNEI. CDR3 length equals 16 residues.

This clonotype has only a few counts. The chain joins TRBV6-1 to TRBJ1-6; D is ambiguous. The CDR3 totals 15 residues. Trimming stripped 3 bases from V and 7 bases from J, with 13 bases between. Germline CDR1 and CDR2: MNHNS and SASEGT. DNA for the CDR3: TGTGCCAGCAGTGATGGGCAGCCGCGGAATTCACCCCTCCACTTT. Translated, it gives CASSDGQPRNSPLHF.

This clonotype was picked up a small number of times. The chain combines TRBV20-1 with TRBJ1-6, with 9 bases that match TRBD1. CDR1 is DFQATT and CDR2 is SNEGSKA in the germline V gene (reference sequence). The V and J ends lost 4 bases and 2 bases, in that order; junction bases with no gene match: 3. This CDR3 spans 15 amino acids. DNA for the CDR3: TGCAGTGCTAACACAGGGGGCGCCTATAATTCACCCCTCCACTTT. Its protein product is CSANTGGAYNSPLHF.

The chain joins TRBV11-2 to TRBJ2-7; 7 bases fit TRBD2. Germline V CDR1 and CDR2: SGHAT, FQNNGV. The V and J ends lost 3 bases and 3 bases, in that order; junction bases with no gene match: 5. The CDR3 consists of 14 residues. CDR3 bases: TGTGCCAGCAGCTTTGCGGGAGTGGTCTACGAGCAGTACTTC. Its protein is CASSFAGVVYEQYF.

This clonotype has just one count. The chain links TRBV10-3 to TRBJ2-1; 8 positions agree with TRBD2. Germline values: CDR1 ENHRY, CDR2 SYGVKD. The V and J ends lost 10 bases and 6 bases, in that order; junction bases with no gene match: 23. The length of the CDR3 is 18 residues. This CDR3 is CATQNTFAGGHQINEQFF. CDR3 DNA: TGTGCCACACAAAACACGTTTGCGGGAGGACATCAAATCAATGAGCAGTTCTTC.

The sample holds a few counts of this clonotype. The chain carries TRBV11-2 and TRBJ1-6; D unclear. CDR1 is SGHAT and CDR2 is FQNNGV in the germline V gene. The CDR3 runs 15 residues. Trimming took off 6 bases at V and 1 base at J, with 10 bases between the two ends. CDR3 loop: CASSFAGSYNSPLHF. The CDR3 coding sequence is TGTGCCAGCAGTTTTGCCGGGTCCTATAATTCACCCCTCCACTTT.

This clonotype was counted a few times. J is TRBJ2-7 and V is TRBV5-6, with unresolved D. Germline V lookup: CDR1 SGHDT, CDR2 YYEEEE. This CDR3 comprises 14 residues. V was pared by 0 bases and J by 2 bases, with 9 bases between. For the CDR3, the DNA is TGTGCCAGCAGCTTGGAAGCGCCGACCTACGAGCAGTACTTC. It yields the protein CASSLEAPTYEQYF. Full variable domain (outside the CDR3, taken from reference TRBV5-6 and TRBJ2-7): DAGVTQSPTHLIKTRGQQVTLRCSPKSGHDTVSWYQQALGQGPQFIFQYYEEEERQRGNFPDRFSGHQFPNYSSELNVNALLLGDSALYLCASSLEAPTYEQYFGPGTRLTVT.

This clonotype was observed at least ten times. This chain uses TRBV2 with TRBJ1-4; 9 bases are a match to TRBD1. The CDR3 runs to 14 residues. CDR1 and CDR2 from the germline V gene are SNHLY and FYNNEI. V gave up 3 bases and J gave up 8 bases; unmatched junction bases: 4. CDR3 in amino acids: CASSDRQGDEKLFF. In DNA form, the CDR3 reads TGTGCCAGCAGTGATCGACAGGGGGACGAAAAACTGTTTTTT.

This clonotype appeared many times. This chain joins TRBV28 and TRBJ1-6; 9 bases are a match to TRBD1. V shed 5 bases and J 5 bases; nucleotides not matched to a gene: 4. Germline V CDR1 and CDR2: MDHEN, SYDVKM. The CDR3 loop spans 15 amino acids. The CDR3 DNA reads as TGTGCCAGCAGTCAAACAGGGGGCAATAATTCACCCCTCCACTTT. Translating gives CASSQTGGNNSPLHF. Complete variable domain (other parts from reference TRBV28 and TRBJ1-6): DVKVTQSSRYLVKRTGEKVFLECVQDMDHENMFWYRQDPGLGLRLIYFSYDVKMKEKGDIPEGYSVSREKKERFSLILESASTNQTSMYLCASSQTGGNNSPLHFGNGTRLTVT.

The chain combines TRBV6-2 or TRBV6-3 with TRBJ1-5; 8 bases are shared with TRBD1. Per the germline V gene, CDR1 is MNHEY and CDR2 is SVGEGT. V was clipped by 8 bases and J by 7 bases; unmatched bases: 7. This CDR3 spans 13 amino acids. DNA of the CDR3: TGTGCCAGCGAGGACAGGGCCGGGCAGCCCCAGCATTTT. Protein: CASEDRAGQPQHF.

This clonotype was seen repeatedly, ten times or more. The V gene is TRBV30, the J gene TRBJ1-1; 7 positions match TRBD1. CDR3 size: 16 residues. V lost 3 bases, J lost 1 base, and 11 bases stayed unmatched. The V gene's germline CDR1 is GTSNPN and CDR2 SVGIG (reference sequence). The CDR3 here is CAWRKAGGWKNTEAFF. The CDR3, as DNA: TGTGCCTGGAGGAAAGCAGGGGGGTGGAAGAACACTGAAGCTTTCTTT.

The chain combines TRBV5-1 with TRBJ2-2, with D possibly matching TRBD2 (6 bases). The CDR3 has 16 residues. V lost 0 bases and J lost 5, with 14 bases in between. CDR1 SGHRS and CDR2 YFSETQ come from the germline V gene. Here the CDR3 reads CASSLGIGAGTGELFF. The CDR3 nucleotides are TGCGCCAGCAGCTTGGGAATCGGAGCGGGTACCGGGGAGCTGTTTTTT.

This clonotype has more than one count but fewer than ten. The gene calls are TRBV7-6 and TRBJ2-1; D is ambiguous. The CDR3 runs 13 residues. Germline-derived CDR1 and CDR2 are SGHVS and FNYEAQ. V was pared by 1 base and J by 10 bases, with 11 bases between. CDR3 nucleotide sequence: TGTGCCAGCAGCTTAGAAGTGAGGCGGGAGCAGTTCTTC. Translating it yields CASSLEVRREQFF.

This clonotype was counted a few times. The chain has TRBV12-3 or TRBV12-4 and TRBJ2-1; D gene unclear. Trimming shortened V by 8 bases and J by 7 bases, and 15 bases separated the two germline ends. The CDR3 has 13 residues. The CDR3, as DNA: TGTGCCAGCGGCCCACTGCTAAAAAATGAGCAGTTCTTC. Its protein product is CASGPLLKNEQFF.

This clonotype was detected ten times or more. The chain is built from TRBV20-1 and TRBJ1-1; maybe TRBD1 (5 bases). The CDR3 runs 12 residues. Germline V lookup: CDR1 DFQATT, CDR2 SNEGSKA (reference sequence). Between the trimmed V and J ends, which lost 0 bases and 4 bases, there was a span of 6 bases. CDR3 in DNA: TGCAGTGCTAGAGAAGGGACCACTGAAGCTTTCTTT. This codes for CSAREGTTEAFF.

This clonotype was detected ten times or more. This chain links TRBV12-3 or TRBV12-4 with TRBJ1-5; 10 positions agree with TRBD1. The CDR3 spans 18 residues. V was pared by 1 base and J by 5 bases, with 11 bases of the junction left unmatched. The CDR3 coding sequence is TGTGCCAGCAGTTTAGTGGGGTTACGACAGGGGGCGCATCAGCCCCAGCATTTT. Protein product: CASSLVGLRQGAHQPQHF.

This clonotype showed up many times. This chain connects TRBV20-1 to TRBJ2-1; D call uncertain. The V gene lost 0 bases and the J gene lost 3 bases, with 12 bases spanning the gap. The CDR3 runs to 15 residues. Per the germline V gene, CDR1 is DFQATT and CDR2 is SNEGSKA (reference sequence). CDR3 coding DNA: TGCAGTGCTAGAGATCTAGGCGGTAACTACAATGAGCAGTTCTTC. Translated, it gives CSARDLGGNYNEQFF.